The rows below give T cell receptor beta chains drawn from one sample of a study of Ad26.COV2.S vaccination and SARS-CoV-2 variants. TCRdb keeps only in-frame clones here, not all; method: immunoSEQ multiplex PCR. Of under 500,000 clones in the sample, roughly 90% were seen once. The sample consisted of peripheral blood, taken in a trial of Ad26.COV2.S vaccine versus placebo. These receptors were collected from a person between 18 and 65 years old who received the Ad26.COV2.S COVID-19 vaccine or a placebo. Both conserved end residues are part of each CDR3. The D gene is left open where the match is weak. Not all rows give a size; the values are once, few, many and, for expanded clones, a class.

TRBV3-1/TRBV3-2	NA	TRBJ1-5	NA	TGTGCCAGCAGCCCACAGTACAATCAGCCCCAGCATTTT	CASSPQYNQPQHF
TRBV9	TRBD1	TRBJ2-3	few	TGTGCCAGCAGCGTACAGGGGGCGGCAAGCACAGATACGCAGTATTTT	CASSVQGAASTDTQYF
TRBV7-9	TRBD1	TRBJ2-7	NA	TGTGCCAGCAGACCCGGACAGGACGGCTACGAGCAGTACTTC	CASRPGQDGYEQYF
TRBV11-2	NA	TRBJ1-2	few	TGTGCCAGCAGCGTCACAGGGAACTATGGCTACACCTTC	CASSVTGNYGYTF
TRBV30	NA	TRBJ2-5	NA	TGTGCCTGGATGGGGGCCGGGGAGACCCAGTACTTC	CAWMGAGETQYF
TRBV5-1	NA	TRBJ2-5	NA	TGCGCCAGCTCGGCGGGGTTAGGGGCCGGAGAGACCCAGTACTTC	CASSAGLGAGETQYF
TRBV29-1	NA	TRBJ2-1	NA	TGCAGCGTTGAAATGGTAGGTCACAATGAGCAGTTCTTC	CSVEMVGHNEQFF
TRBV4-1	NA	TRBJ1-1	NA	TGCGCCAGCAGCGGCGGTGGAGGGCGGACTGAAGCTTTCTTT	CASSGGGGRTEAFF
TRBV18	TRBD2	TRBJ2-5	NA	TGTGCCAGCTCACCCGGGACTAGCGGCGAGACCCAGTACTTC	CASSPGTSGETQYF
TRBV5-8	NA	TRBJ1-5	NA	TGTGCCAGCAGTACAGAGAATCAGCCCCAGCATTTT	CASSTENQPQHF
TRBV7-2	TRBD2	TRBJ2-7	NA	TGTGCCAGCAGCTTAGGGACTAGCGGGGGGGCTTACGAGCAGTACTTC	CASSLGTSGGAYEQYF
TRBV3-1/TRBV3-2	NA	TRBJ2-7	NA	TGTGCCAGCAGTCGAGAGTCCTACGAGCAGTACTTC	CASSRESYEQYF
TRBV30	NA	TRBJ1-2	NA	TGTGCCTGGAGTGAACCTTGGGAGGGAAACTATGGCTACACCTTC	CAWSEPWEGNYGYTF
TRBV6-6	NA	TRBJ1-3	NA	TGTGCCAGCAGACCACCACAGGGATTTACTGGAAACACCATATATTTT	CASRPPQGFTGNTIYF
TRBV9	NA	TRBJ1-4	NA	TGTGCCAGCAGCGTAGCCGGGGGGCGCGGTGAAAAACTGTTTTTT	CASSVAGGRGEKLFF
TRBV4-1	NA	TRBJ1-5	NA	TGCGCCAGCAGCGGCCAGGTAGGGCAGCCCCAGCATTTT	CASSGQVGQPQHF
TRBV19	NA	TRBJ1-2	NA	TGTGCCAGTAGCCCCGGCAGTCTCTATGGCTACACCTTC	CASSPGSLYGYTF
TRBV6-6	NA	TRBJ1-1	NA	TGTGCCAGCAGTTACTCGAGAGCCCCTCAGGCCGAAGCTTTCTTT	CASSYSRAPQAEAFF